In its sample, the clone carrying this T cell receptor (beta chain) was seen many times. Using RNA transcripts as the source, TCR beta CDR3 regions were amplified. Primed by the HTBI set, a first-round RT-PCR was run on the TCR CDR3. TCRdb redid the calling of the multiplex PCR reads with MiXCR, one entry per CDR3 protein. The repertoire holds under 350,000 distinct CDR3 sequences, with less than 30% as singletons. The sample is drawn from a study of T cells in Graves' hyperthyroidism and ophthalmopathy. For the study at large: Before treatment of any kind, peripheral blood was taken at initial diagnosis.

The CDR3 has 16 amino acids. Per germline, CDR1 SGHRS and CDR2 YFSETQ. The germline V and J ends were trimmed by 4 bases and 1 base, with 12 bases remaining between them. Sequencing input: blood. This rearrangement joins TRBV5-1 to TRBJ2-6, with a tentative D call TRBD1 (6 bases). The receptor's source is a man aged 40-49 years with Graves' hyperthyroidism that later progressed to Graves' ophthalmopathy. CDR3 sequence: CASSLGTGSGANVLTF. The DNA of the CDR3 is TGCGCCAGCAGCCTGGGAACAGGGTCTGGGGCCAACGTCCTGACTTTC.